This is a list of T cell receptor beta chains from one sample in a study of T cells in Graves' hyperthyroidism and ophthalmopathy. TCRdb re-called the multiplex PCR reads with MiXCR, one entry per CDR3 protein. The table has 450,000 to 600,000 distinct CDR3 sequences, 14% seen once. Sequencing used blood. These receptors originate from a woman aged 40 to 50 with Graves' hyperthyroidism. Both conserved end residues are part of each CDR3.

J: TRBJ2-2
V: TRBV28
length: 16
CDR3: CASSLWSQSSTGELFF

J: TRBJ2-7
V: TRBV11-2
length: 14
CDR3: CASSLWGRTYEQYF

J: TRBJ1-5
V: TRBV6-1
length: 15
CDR3: CASTQTREPNQPQHF

J: TRBJ2-3
V: TRBV28
length: 13
CDR3: CALTPGNTDTQYF

J: TRBJ1-2
V: TRBV20-1
length: 15
CDR3: CSASPLTGFNYGYTF

J: TRBJ1-6
V: TRBV30
length: 17
CDR3: CAWSQARGALYNSPLHF

J: TRBJ2-7
V: TRBV28
length: 17
CDR3: CASSLPSSGGLGYEQYF

J: TRBJ2-3
V: TRBV5-1
length: 12
CDR3: CASSSPSDTQYF

J: TRBJ1-2
V: TRBV12-3/TRBV12-4
length: 13
CDR3: CASRQGANYGYTF

J: TRBJ2-5
V: TRBV2
length: 12
CDR3: CASSEMGETQYF

J: TRBJ2-2
V: TRBV5-1
length: 14
CDR3: CASKGGSNTGELFF

J: TRBJ2-7
V: TRBV3-1
length: 14
CDR3: CASSHQGHLYEQYF

J: TRBJ1-2
V: TRBV6-4
length: 14
CDR3: CASAERGGCYGYTF

J: TRBJ2-5
V: TRBV6-5
length: 15
CDR3: CASSYSKALPEIQYF

J: TRBJ1-1
V: TRBV5-1
length: 16
CDR3: CASSLGRGGLNTEAFF

J: TRBJ2-2
V: TRBV3-1
length: 15
CDR3: CASSRQGQHTGELFF

J: TRBJ2-5
V: TRBV28
length: 15
CDR3: CASSPVISVDGTQYF

J: TRBJ2-7
V: TRBV5-1
length: 15
CDR3: CASSWTSGSAYEQYF

J: TRBJ2-5
V: TRBV7-2
length: 15
CDR3: CASRPQGYRQETQYF

J: TRBJ1-3
V: TRBV3-1
length: 14
CDR3: CASSPDRDGNTIYF

J: TRBJ1-5
V: TRBV20-1
length: 17
CDR3: CSARDGSGPLHNQPQHF

J: TRBJ2-7
V: TRBV12-3/TRBV12-4
length: 12
CDR3: CASTGATGEQYF

J: TRBJ1-3
V: TRBV10-3
length: 13
CDR3: CAISEQGANTIYF

J: TRBJ1-4
V: TRBV30
length: 14
CDR3: CAWSYTSTNEKLFF

J: TRBJ2-1
V: TRBV28
length: 15
CDR3: CASSQATSGYNEQFF

J: TRBJ2-7
V: TRBV14
length: 11
CDR3: CAGSQTYEQYF

J: TRBJ2-1
V: TRBV12-5
length: 14
CDR3: CASGLGASYNEQFF

J: TRBJ2-7
V: TRBV20-1
length: 11
CDR3: CSASFPYEQYF

J: TRBJ2-2
V: TRBV20-1
length: 14
CDR3: CSATGYSAAGELFF